The next 2 T cell receptor beta chains were all read from a single sample in a study of human T cells and chemical hapten exposure. Time point described: patch test 1, 2 weeks after DPC sensitization. Treatment meaning: therapeutic diphenylcyclopropenone sensitization with weekly scalp DPC. Via MiXCR, TCRdb re-called the RACE reads, giving one row per CDR3 protein. The table has over 85,000 distinct CDR3 sequences, under 15% seen once. Sequences were derived from whole blood, sampled in connection with sensitization to the hapten diphenylcyclopropenone (DPC). These receptors all come from a woman aged 40 to 50 with alopecia areata. Some clones in this sample may be carry-over from other donors' samples.

This clonotype was found many times. V gene TRBV7-8 combines with J gene TRBJ2-3, with unresolved D. This CDR3 comprises 12 residues. The germline V gene encodes CDR1 SGHVS and CDR2 FQNEAQ. V gave up 1 base and J gave up 8 bases, with 7 bases separating them. CDR3 DNA sequence: TGTGCCAGCAGCTTAGGGGTCGGTACGCAGTATTTT. As protein: CASSLGVGTQYF. Looking up the rest from reference TRBV7-8 and TRBJ2-3 gives the full variable domain: GAGVSQSPRYKVAKRGQDVALRCDPISGHVSLFWYQQALGQGPEFLTYFQNEAQLDKSGLPSDRFFAERPEGSVSTLKIQRTQQEDSAVYLCASSLGVGTQYFGPGTRLTVL.

CDR3 DNA: TGTGCCAGCAGTCCGTGGACAGGGGCCGAGACCCAGTACTTC. Amino acids: CASSPWTGAETQYF. The V gene is TRBV28, the J gene TRBJ2-5, with 9 positions matching TRBD1. The germline CDR1 and CDR2 sequences are MDHEN and SYDVKM. With 5 bases clipped from V and 5 bases from J, the junction kept 6 bases outside the gene matches. This CDR3 region has 14 residues.